These 30 T cell receptor beta chains were all obtained from the same sample, sequenced in a study of cytotoxic CD8 clonotypes in ibrutinib-treated CLL. Sequencing was performed with immunoSEQ multiplex PCR; in TCRdb, only in-frame clones are kept and a portion is missing. In the table there are over 95,000 clones, more than 55% of which are singletons. The sequencing used PBMCs, collected after 24 months of ibrutinib treatment. Receptors were obtained from a human donor with chronic lymphocytic leukemia.

This chain connects TRBV7-3 to TRBJ2-1; D tentatively reads TRBD1 or TRBD2 (5 bases each). Germline V gene lookup returns CDR1 SGHTA and CDR2 FQGTGA. V was shortened by 5 bases and J by 7 bases, with 12 bases between the two germline ends. The CDR3 is made up of 13 amino acids. DNA for the CDR3: TGTGCCAGCAGCACGGGACCACTAAATGAGCAGTTCTTC. It codes for CASSTGPLNEQFF.

CDR3 amino acids: CASSFRGTEAFF. The CDR3 DNA sequence: TGTGCCAGCAGCTTCAGGGGCACTGAAGCTTTCTTT. The chain uses TRBV2 and TRBJ1-1; a possible D gene is TRBD1 (6 bases). Germline V gene sequence: CDR1 SNHLY, CDR2 FYNNEI. The CDR3 length is 12 residues. Between the trimmed V and J ends, which lost 6 bases and 4 bases, there was a span of 9 bases.

The rearrangement links TRBV29-1 to TRBJ1-2; weak D call: TRBD1 (6 bases). V was trimmed by 5 bases and J by 8 bases, leaving 18 bases between them. This CDR3 contains 13 residues. Germline lookup yields CDR1 SQVTM and CDR2 ANQGSEA. CDR3: CSVTQGGIEGYTF. The CDR3 coding sequence is TGCAGCGTTACTCAAGGGGGAATTGAGGGCTACACCTTC. Variable domain in full (rest from reference TRBV29-1 and TRBJ1-2): SAVISQKPSRDICQRGTSLTIQCQVDSQVTMMFWYRQQPGQSLTLIATANQGSEATYESGFVIDKFPISRPNLTFSTLTVSNMSPEDSSIYLCSVTQGGIEGYTFGSGTRLTVV.

This clone was observed a few times. The chain carries TRBV20-1 and TRBJ2-1; the D is unclear. The CDR3 contains 11 residues. CDR1 and CDR2 from the germline V gene are DFQATT and SNEGSKA (reference sequence). Trimming removed 3 bases at V and 6 bases at J, with 6 bases between. CDR3 DNA sequence: TGCAGTGCTAGCCCCGGCAATGAGCAGTTCTTC. Translation gives CSASPGNEQFF.

In this sample, this clone turned up a few times. The chain combines TRBV11-3 with TRBJ1-5; no reliable D call. V was pared by 3 bases and J by 3 bases, with 6 bases between. CDR3 size: 13 residues. CDR1 is SGHNT, CDR2 YENEEA, per germline. CDR3 nucleotide sequence: TGTGCCAGCAGCTTGAGCCTCAATCAGCCCCAGCATTTT. Translation gives CASSLSLNQPQHF.

The J gene is TRBJ1-1, the V gene TRBV6-5; maybe TRBD1 (6 bases). CDR1 is MNHEY, CDR2 SVGAGI, per germline. Deletions cut 2 bases from V and 4 bases from J, with 11 bases between. The CDR3 runs to 14 residues. The CDR3: CASSYVTGSTEAFF. In nucleotides, the CDR3 is TGTGCCAGCAGTTACGTCACAGGGAGCACTGAAGCTTTCTTT.

The chain recombines TRBV19 with TRBJ2-3; 10 bases line up with TRBD1. The V gene end was trimmed by 7 bases and the J gene end by 0 bases; junction bases not matched to a gene: 4. This CDR3 contains 15 residues. Germline V gives CDR1 LNHDA, CDR2 SQIVND (reference sequence). The DNA of the CDR3 is TGTGCCAGTAAGGACAGGGGGATTAGCACAGATACGCAGTATTTT. As protein: CASKDRGISTDTQYF.

The gene calls are TRBV28 and TRBJ1-5, with 8 bases matching TRBD1. The CDR3 is 14 residues long. V was clipped by 10 bases and J by 2 bases; unmatched bases: 7. The germline CDR1 and CDR2 sequences are MDHEN and SYDVKM. CDR3: CATVDRAGNQPQHF. The DNA of the CDR3 is TGTGCCACCGTGGACAGGGCGGGCAATCAGCCCCAGCATTTT.

The chain joins TRBV6-6 to TRBJ1-2, with TRBD1 as a possible D gene (5 bases). CDR1 is MNHNY, CDR2 SVGAGI, per germline (reference sequence). Trimming removed 0 bases at V and 6 bases at J, with 14 bases between. The CDR3 loop spans 15 amino acids. This chain's CDR3 is CASSYSGRDDNGYTF. The CDR3, as DNA: TGTGCCAGCAGTTACTCGGGCAGGGACGATAATGGCTACACCTTC.

The chain has TRBV5-1 and TRBJ2-3; D assignment may be TRBD1 or TRBD2 (5 bases each). The CDR3 extends over 15 amino acids. Germline lookup yields CDR1 SGHRS and CDR2 YFSETQ. The V gene lost 4 bases and the J gene lost 1 base, with 13 bases spanning the gap. The DNA of the CDR3 is TGCGCCAGCAGCCCGGGGCAGGAGGGCACAGATACGCAGTATTTT. Translating it yields CASSPGQEGTDTQYF.

This clone was counted between two and nine times. The V gene is TRBV7-8, the J gene TRBJ1-1, with D uncertain. V lost 5 bases to trimming and J lost 1 base, with 8 bases between them. This CDR3 comprises 13 residues. Per germline, CDR1 SGHVS and CDR2 FQNEAQ. This CDR3 is CASSPQQNTEAFF. The CDR3 DNA is TGTGCCAGCAGCCCCCAACAGAACACTGAAGCTTTCTTT.

The CDR3 region has the DNA TGCGCCAGCAGCCCTAAGGGGACAGGGGGCTTGAGCAATCAGCCCCAGCATTTT. This sequence encodes CASSPKGTGGLSNQPQHF. The rearrangement links TRBV4-1 to TRBJ1-5, with 12 positions matching TRBD1. V lost 4 bases, J lost 1 base, and 8 bases stayed unmatched. The germline V gene has CDR1 MGHRA and CDR2 YSYEKL. The CDR3 has 18 residues.

The chain uses TRBV7-3 and TRBJ1-1, with D uncertain. Germline V CDR1 and CDR2: SGHTA, FQGTGA. The ends were cut back, 5 bases at V and 6 bases at J, with 16 bases in the middle. The CDR3 is 14 residues long. CDR3 residues: CASSRTGGGAEAFF. The DNA for the CDR3 is TGTGCCAGCAGCAGGACTGGAGGAGGCGCTGAAGCTTTCTTT.

The CDR3 loop reads CASSLAGVTTEAFF. The CDR3 coding sequence is TGTGCCAGCAGCTTAGCGGGGGTGACCACTGAAGCTTTCTTT. The chain combines TRBV7-2 with TRBJ1-1; a weak D match, TRBD1 (5 bases). The germline V gene encodes CDR1 SGHTA and CDR2 FQGNSA. The ends were cut back, 0 bases at V and 4 bases at J, with 9 bases in the middle. The length of the CDR3 is 14 residues. Full variable domain (rest looked up from reference TRBV7-2 and TRBJ1-1): GAGVSQSPSNKVTEKGKDVELRCDPISGHTALYWYRQSLGQGLEFLIYFQGNSAPDKSGLPSDRFSAERTGGSVSTLTIQRTQQEDSAVYLCASSLAGVTTEAFFGQGTRLTVV.

The chain couples TRBV7-8 to TRBJ2-2; D uncertain. The CDR3 contains 13 residues. Trimming took off 5 bases at V and 4 bases at J, with 8 bases between the two ends. Germline V CDR1 and CDR2: SGHVS, FQNEAQ. The CDR3 nucleotides read TGTGCCAGCAGCCCACGACCCACCGGGGAGCTGTTTTTT. Encoded protein: CASSPRPTGELFF.

V gene TRBV6-5 combines with J gene TRBJ1-2, with 11 bases that match TRBD1. This CDR3 has 14 amino acids. CDR1 and CDR2 from the germline V gene are MNHEY and SVGAGI. Losses at the gene ends were 6 bases for V and 8 bases for J; bases not matched to a gene: 8. The CDR3 DNA reads TGTGCCAGCAGGGGCGGACAGGGGGCTGGAGGCTACACCTTC. Its protein product is CASRGGQGAGGYTF.

The V gene is TRBV7-2, the J gene TRBJ1-6; D perhaps matches TRBD1 (5 bases). CDR3 length: 14 residues. The germline gives CDR1 SGHTA, CDR2 FQGNSA. V lost 5 bases and J 9 bases, leaving 14 bases between the germline ends. The CDR3 bases are TGTGCCAGCAGCCCCCCCGGCGGGGGTTCACCCCTCCACTTT. Its translation: CASSPPGGGSPLHF.

The chain couples TRBV30 to TRBJ1-1, with D possibly being TRBD1 (5 bases). The CDR3 is 13 residues long. V was trimmed by 3 bases and J by 2 bases, leaving 10 bases between them. The V gene's germline CDR1 is GTSNPN and CDR2 SVGIG (reference sequence). CDR3 nucleotide sequence: TGTGCCTGGAGACTAACAGGTAACACTGAAGCTTTCTTT. This gives the protein CAWRLTGNTEAFF.

V and J are TRBV5-1 and TRBJ1-2; unclear D gene. The CDR3 covers 14 residues. Germline V gives CDR1 SGHRS, CDR2 YFSETQ. Trimming left V 0 bases short and J 4 bases short, with 10 bases between. Here the CDR3 reads CASSLEGIAYGYTF. As DNA, the CDR3 is TGCGCCAGCAGCTTGGAGGGCATAGCCTATGGCTACACCTTC. Variable domain in full (rest from reference TRBV5-1 and TRBJ1-2): KAGVTQTPRYLIKTRGQQVTLSCSPISGHRSVSWYQQTPGQGLQFLFEYFSETQRNKGNFPGRFSGRQFSNSRSEMNVSTLELGDSALYLCASSLEGIAYGYTFGSGTRLTVV.

This rearrangement joins TRBV6-1 to TRBJ2-7, with D perhaps matching TRBD2 (5 bases). The CDR3 consists of 14 residues. The V end lost 3 bases, the J end lost 0 bases, and 9 bases lay between the germline ends. CDR1 is MNHNS, CDR2 SASEGT, per germline. The CDR3 DNA reads as TGTGCCAGCAGTGAGATAGGGAGCTCCTACGAGCAGTACTTC. Its protein is CASSEIGSSYEQYF.

The chain employs TRBV4-3 and TRBJ2-2, with D possibly TRBD1 on 6 matching bases. Germline V gene lookup returns CDR1 LGHNA and CDR2 YSLEER. Trimming stripped 4 bases from V and 5 bases from J, with 14 bases between. This CDR3 has 15 residues. DNA for the CDR3: TGCGCCAGCAGCCCGAGGACAGAGACAACCGGGGAGCTGTTTTTT. It codes for CASSPRTETTGELFF.

The chain joins TRBV7-9 to TRBJ2-5; no definite D call. Trimming took off 5 bases at V and 5 bases at J, with 6 bases between the two ends. The germline V gene encodes CDR1 SEHNR and CDR2 FQNEAQ (reference sequence). This CDR3 comprises 11 residues. The DNA for the CDR3 is TGTGCCAGCAGCCCGACGGAGACCCAGTACTTC. Translating it yields CASSPTETQYF.

The chain uses TRBV2 and TRBJ1-1; TRBD1 aligns across 9 bases. Losses at the gene ends were 7 bases for V and 4 bases for J; bases not matched to a gene: 7. This CDR3 is 14 amino acids long. Germline V lookup: CDR1 SNHLY, CDR2 FYNNEI. CDR3 sequence reads: CASTDRGQATEAFF. CDR3 DNA sequence: TGTGCCAGCACGGACAGGGGCCAGGCCACTGAAGCTTTCTTT.

This chain joins TRBV19 and TRBJ2-5; no reliable D call. Germline V gene data show CDR1 as LNHDA and CDR2 as SQIVND (reference sequence). V gave up 3 bases and J gave up 0 bases, with 8 bases separating them. CDR3 length equals 14 residues. The CDR3 spells CASSILVNQETQYF. The DNA of the CDR3 is TGTGCCAGTAGTATCTTGGTAAACCAAGAGACCCAGTACTTC.

The chain links TRBV6-5 to TRBJ1-6; no firm D call. The CDR3 covers 13 residues. V shed 6 bases and J shed 6 bases, with 9 bases lying between them. Germline V lookup: CDR1 MNHEY, CDR2 SVGAGI. The CDR3 DNA reads as TGTGCCAGCAGCCTTGGACCTAATTCACCCCTCCACTTT. It encodes CASSLGPNSPLHF.

This sequence joins TRBV12-5 and TRBJ2-3, with D possibly being TRBD1 or TRBD2 (5 bases each). The CDR3 totals 14 residues. CDR1 and CDR2 from the germline V gene are LGHNT and FRNRAP. V lost 6 bases, J lost 2 bases, and 12 bases lay in between. In DNA, the CDR3 is TGTGCTAGTGGGGCCGGGACCACCACAGATACGCAGTATTTT. As protein: CASGAGTTTDTQYF.

The table lists this clone with a few counts. The chain uses TRBV9 and TRBJ2-1; D may be TRBD2 (6 bases). The CDR3 covers 15 residues. The germline CDR1 and CDR2 sequences are SGDLS and YYNGEE. The ends were cut back, 0 bases at V and 3 bases at J, with 10 bases in the middle. DNA of the CDR3: TGTGCCAGCAGCGTAGAAGGCGGGATCTACAATGAGCAGTTCTTC. Its protein product is CASSVEGGIYNEQFF.

This clone was found once. The rearrangement links TRBV4-1 to TRBJ2-7; D gene unclear. Between the trimmed V and J ends, which lost 0 bases and 3 bases, there was a span of 12 bases. Germline V gene sequence: CDR1 MGHRA, CDR2 YSYEKL. The CDR3 has 15 amino acids. The CDR3 DNA reads as TGCGCCAGCAGCCAAGATCTAGGGCTTCTCTACGAGCAGTACTTC. Amino acid sequence: CASSQDLGLLYEQYF.

J is TRBJ2-5 and V is TRBV2, with 7 bases lining up with TRBD1. The CDR3 totals 15 residues. V gave up 4 bases and J gave up 3 bases; unmatched junction bases: 8. Germline V gene data show CDR1 as SNHLY and CDR2 as FYNNEI. The CDR3 loop reads CASSAEQGRKETQYF. The CDR3 bases are TGTGCCAGCAGTGCCGAACAGGGGCGCAAAGAGACCCAGTACTTC.

This clone has more than one count but fewer than ten. The chain combines TRBV23-1 with TRBJ1-5; D may be TRBD1 (6 bases). TRBV23-1 is placed among ORFs of uncertain function. The ends were cut back, 11 bases at V and 0 bases at J, with 17 bases in the middle. CDR3 size: 15 residues. The CDR3: CAPSRGGYSNQPQHF. DNA for the CDR3: TGCGCCCCTTCCCGTGGGGGCTATAGCAATCAGCCCCAGCATTTT.